This is a list of T cell receptor beta chains from one sample in a study of OX40 agonist ivuxolimab in advanced cancers. Clones were read by immunoSEQ multiplex PCR, and TCRdb kept only the in-frame ones, dropping some. The sample gives 85,000 to 95,000 clones, 75% to 95% of which show up once; around 2.6% is in the top ten. This sample comprised CD4+ or CD8+ T cells sorted from blood, obtained in a trial of the OX40 agonist ivuxolimab. The receptors stem from an adult with an advanced solid tumor such as melanoma, head and neck, liver or kidney cancer. Each CDR3 is given with its conserved first and last residue. A D gene is named only where the DNA matches it firmly. Not every row has a clone size; where given, it reads once, few, many or a size class.

v_call,clone_size,j_call,d_call,cdr3_length,cdr3_nt,cdr3_aa
TRBV9,.,TRBJ2-3,TRBD2,15,TGTGCCAGCAGCGGTAGCGGGAGCCGCACAGATACGCAGTATTTT,CASSGSGSRTDTQYF
TRBV10-1,.,TRBJ1-1,TRBD1,12,TGCGCCAGCAGTCAACAGGGGACTGAAGCTTTCTTT,CASSQQGTEAFF
TRBV7-9,.,TRBJ2-4,.,14,TGTGCCAGCAGCTTTGAGTTAGCCAAAAACATTCAGTACTTC,CASSFELAKNIQYF
TRBV2,once,TRBJ2-3,.,14,TGTGCCAGCAGTGGGGAGGGGGCCACAGATACGCAGTATTTT,CASSGEGATDTQYF
TRBV6-5,.,TRBJ2-3,.,13,TGTGCCAGCAGTTACTACAGCACAGATACGCAGTATTTT,CASSYYSTDTQYF
TRBV10-1,.,TRBJ2-3,.,16,TGCGCCAGCAGCCAAGGACAGTCCAATCCCCCTATCGCGCAGTATTTT,CASSQGQSNPPIAQYF
TRBV18,.,TRBJ2-3,.,15,TGTGCCAGCTCACCACCAGCCAGTAGGACAGATACGCAGTATTTT,CASSPPASRTDTQYF
TRBV10-3,.,TRBJ1-2,.,13,TGTGCCATCAGTGGCAACAGGGACTTTGGCTACACCTTC,CAISGNRDFGYTF
TRBV30,.,TRBJ2-7,.,13,TGTGCCTGGAGTGTAATGACAGGGAGGGAGCAGTACTTC,CAWSVMTGREQYF
TRBV11-2,.,TRBJ2-1,TRBD2,14,TGTGCCAGCAGCCTGGGACTAGCGCCCAATGAGCAGTTCTTC,CASSLGLAPNEQFF
TRBV15,.,TRBJ2-5,.,15,TGTGCCACCAGGGTTGAGAGGGCACCCCAAGAGACCCAGTACTTC,CATRVERAPQETQYF
TRBV5-1,.,TRBJ2-3,.,13,TGCGCCAGCAGCACCGGACAGTCAGATACGCAGTATTTT,CASSTGQSDTQYF
TRBV2,.,TRBJ2-7,TRBD1,13,TGTGCCAGCAGCCCGGGACAGAGATACGAGCAGTACTTC,CASSPGQRYEQYF
TRBV19,.,TRBJ2-2,.,16,TGTGCCAGTAGTATCCAGGGTCGCCGAGGGACCGGGGAGCTGTTTTTT,CASSIQGRRGTGELFF
TRBV7-2,once,TRBJ2-7,TRBD2,15,TGTGCCAGCAGTCTGACTAGCGGGAGCTCCTACGAGCAGTACTTC,CASSLTSGSSYEQYF
TRBV5-1,.,TRBJ2-7,TRBD2,14,TGCGCCAGCAGGACTAGCGGGAGAGAAACCGAGCAGTACTTC,CASRTSGRETEQYF
TRBV4-1,.,TRBJ2-2,TRBD1,14,TGCGCCAGCAGCTGGGACAGGGGGACCGGGGAGCTGTTTTTT,CASSWDRGTGELFF
TRBV15,.,TRBJ2-1,TRBD1,14,TGTGCCACCAGACAGGGACAGGGGAACAATGAGCAGTTCTTC,CATRQGQGNNEQFF
TRBV19,.,TRBJ1-5,.,15,TGTGCCAGTAGCACAGGGCTGCACAGCAATCAGCCCCAGCATTTT,CASSTGLHSNQPQHF
TRBV5-1,.,TRBJ2-7,TRBD2,15,TGCGCCAGCAGCTATTCTAGCGGGACGACCTACGAGCAGTACTTC,CASSYSSGTTYEQYF
TRBV7-2,.,TRBJ1-3,.,16,TGTGCCAGCAGCCGCCTCGGCACGTCCTCTGGAAACACCATATATTTT,CASSRLGTSSGNTIYF
TRBV11-3,.,TRBJ2-3,TRBD2,15,TGTGCCAGCAGCTTTTCTAGCGGGAGCACAGATACGCAGTATTTT,CASSFSSGSTDTQYF
TRBV7-8,.,TRBJ2-1,TRBD2,16,TGTGCCAGCAGCTTATCCTTCGGACTAGCGTACAATGAGCAGTTCTTC,CASSLSFGLAYNEQFF